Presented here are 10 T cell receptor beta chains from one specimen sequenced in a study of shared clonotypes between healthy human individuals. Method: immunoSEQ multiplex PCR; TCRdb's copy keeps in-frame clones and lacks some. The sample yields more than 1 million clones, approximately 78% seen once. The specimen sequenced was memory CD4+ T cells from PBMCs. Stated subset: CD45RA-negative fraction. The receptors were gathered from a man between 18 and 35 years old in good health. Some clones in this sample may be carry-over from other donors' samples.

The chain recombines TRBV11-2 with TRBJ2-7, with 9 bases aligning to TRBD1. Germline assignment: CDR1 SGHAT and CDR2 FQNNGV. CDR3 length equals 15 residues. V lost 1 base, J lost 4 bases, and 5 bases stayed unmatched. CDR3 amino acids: CASSLGGQGMYEQYF. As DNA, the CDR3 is TGTGCCAGCAGCTTAGGTGGACAGGGGATGTACGAGCAGTACTTC.

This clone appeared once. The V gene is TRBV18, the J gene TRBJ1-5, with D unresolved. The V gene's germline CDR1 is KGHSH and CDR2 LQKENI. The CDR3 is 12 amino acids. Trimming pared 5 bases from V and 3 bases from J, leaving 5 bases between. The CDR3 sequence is CASSDANQPQHF. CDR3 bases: TGTGCCAGCTCAGACGCCAATCAGCCCCAGCATTTT.

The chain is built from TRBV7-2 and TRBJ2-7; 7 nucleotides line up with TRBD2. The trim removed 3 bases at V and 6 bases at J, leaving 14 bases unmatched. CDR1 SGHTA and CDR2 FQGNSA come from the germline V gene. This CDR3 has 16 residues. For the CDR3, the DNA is TGTGCCAGCAGCTTGGGGGGAGGGAGGGCCTCGGGCGAGCAGTACTTC. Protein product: CASSLGGGRASGEQYF.

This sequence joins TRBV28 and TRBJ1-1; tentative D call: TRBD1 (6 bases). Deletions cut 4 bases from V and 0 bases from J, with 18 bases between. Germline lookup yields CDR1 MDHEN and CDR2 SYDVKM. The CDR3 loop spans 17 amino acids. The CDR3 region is CASSSPGDKLLNTEAFF. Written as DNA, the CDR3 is TGTGCCAGCAGTTCCCCCGGGGACAAACTACTGAACACTGAAGCTTTCTTT.

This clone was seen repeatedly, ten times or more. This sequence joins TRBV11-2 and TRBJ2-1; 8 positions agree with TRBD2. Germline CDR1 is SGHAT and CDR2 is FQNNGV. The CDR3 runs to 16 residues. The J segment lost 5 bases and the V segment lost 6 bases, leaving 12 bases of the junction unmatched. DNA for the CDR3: TGTGCCAGCAGATTCATTCGGGGGGGGTCCCACAATGAGCAGTTCTTC. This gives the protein CASRFIRGGSHNEQFF.

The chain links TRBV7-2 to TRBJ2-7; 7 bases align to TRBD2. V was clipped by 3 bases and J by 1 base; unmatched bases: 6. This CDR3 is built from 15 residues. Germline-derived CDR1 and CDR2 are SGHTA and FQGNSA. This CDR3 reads CASSFGSSGSYEQYF. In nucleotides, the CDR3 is TGTGCCAGCAGCTTTGGGTCTAGCGGATCCTACGAGCAGTACTTC.

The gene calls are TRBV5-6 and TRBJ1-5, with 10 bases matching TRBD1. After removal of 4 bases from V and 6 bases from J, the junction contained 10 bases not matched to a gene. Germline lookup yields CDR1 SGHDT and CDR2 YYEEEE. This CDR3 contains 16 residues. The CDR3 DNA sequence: TGTGCCAGCAGCACTGGGACAGGGGACGGCGGTCAGCCCCAGCATTTT. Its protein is CASSTGTGDGGQPQHF.

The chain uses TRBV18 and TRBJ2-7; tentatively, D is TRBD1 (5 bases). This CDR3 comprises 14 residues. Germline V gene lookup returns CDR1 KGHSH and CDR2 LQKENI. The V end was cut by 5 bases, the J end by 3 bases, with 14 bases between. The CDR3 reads CASSASIDSYEQYF. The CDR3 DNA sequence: TGTGCCAGCTCAGCCTCAATAGACAGCTACGAGCAGTACTTC.

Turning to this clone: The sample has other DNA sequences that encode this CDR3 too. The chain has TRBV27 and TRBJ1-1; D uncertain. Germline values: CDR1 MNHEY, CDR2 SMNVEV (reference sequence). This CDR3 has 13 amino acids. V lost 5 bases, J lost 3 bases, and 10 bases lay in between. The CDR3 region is CASSLRVDTEAFF. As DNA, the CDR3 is TGTGCCAGCAGTCTCCGGGTCGACACTGAAGCTTTCTTT.

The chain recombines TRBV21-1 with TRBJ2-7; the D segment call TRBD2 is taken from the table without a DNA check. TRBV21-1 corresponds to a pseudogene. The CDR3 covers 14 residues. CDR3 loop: CASSKMGAAYEQYF. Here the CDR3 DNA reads TGTGCCAGCAGCAAAATGGGAGCGGCCTACGAGCAGTACTTC.